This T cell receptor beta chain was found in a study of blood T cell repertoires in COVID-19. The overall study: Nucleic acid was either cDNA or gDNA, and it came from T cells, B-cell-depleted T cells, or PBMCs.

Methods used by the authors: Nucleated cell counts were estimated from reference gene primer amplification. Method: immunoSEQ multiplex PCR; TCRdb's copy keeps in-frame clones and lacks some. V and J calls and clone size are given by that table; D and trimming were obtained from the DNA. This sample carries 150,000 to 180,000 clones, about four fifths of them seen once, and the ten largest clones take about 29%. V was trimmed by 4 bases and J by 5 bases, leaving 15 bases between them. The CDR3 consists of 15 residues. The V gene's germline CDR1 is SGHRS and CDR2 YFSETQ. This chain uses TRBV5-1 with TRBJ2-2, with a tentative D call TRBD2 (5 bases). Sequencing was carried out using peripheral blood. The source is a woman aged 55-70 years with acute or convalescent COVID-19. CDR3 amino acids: CASSRLADGTGELFF. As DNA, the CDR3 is TGCGCCAGCAGCCGTCTAGCTGATGGAACCGGGGAGCTGTTTTTT.